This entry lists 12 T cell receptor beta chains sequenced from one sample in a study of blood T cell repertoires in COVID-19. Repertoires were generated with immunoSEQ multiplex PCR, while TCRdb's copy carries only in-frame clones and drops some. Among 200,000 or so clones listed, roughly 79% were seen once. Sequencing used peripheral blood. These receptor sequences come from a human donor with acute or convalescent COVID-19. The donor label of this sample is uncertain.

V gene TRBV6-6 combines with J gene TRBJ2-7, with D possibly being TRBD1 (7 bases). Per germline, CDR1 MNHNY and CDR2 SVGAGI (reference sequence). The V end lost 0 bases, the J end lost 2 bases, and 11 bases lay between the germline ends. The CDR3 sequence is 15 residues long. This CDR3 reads CASSYSQGGTYEQYF. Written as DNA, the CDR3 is TGTGCCAGCAGTTACTCTCAGGGGGGAACCTACGAGCAGTACTTC.

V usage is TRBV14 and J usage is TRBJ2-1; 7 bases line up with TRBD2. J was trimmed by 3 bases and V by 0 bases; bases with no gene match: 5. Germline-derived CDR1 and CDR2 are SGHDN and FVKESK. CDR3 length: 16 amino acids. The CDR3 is CASSQEVSGIYNEQFF. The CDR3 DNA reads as TGTGCCAGCAGCCAAGAGGTGAGCGGGATCTACAATGAGCAGTTCTTC.

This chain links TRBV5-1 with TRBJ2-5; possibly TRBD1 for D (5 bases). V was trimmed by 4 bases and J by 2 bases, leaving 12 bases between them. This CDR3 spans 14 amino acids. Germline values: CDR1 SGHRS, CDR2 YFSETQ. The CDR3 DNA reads TGCGCCAGCAGCCGTAGACAGAGTCAAGAGACCCAGTACTTC. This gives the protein CASSRRQSQETQYF.

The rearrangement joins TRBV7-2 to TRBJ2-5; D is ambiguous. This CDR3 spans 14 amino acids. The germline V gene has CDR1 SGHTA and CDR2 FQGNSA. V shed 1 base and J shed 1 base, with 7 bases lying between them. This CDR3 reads CASSLGPTQETQYF. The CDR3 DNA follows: TGTGCCAGCAGCTTAGGGCCAACCCAAGAGACCCAGTACTTC.

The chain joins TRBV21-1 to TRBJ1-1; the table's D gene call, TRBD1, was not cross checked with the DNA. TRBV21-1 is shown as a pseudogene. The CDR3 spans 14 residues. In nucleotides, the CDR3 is TGTGCCAGCAGCATCGACAGGGAGAACACTGAAGCTTTCTTT. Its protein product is CASSIDRENTEAFF.

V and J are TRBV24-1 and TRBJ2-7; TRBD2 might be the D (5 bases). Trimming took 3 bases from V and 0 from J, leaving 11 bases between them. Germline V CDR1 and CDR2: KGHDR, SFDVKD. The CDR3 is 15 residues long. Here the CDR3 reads CATSDPTGNSYEQYF. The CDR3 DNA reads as TGTGCCACCAGTGATCCCACCGGGAACTCCTACGAGCAGTACTTC.

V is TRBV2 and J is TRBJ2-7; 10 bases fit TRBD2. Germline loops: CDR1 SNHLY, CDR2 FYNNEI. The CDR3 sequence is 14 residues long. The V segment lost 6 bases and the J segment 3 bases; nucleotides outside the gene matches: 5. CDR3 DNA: TGTGCCAGCAGGTCTAGCGGGAGCAGCTACGAGCAGTACTTC. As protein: CASRSSGSSYEQYF. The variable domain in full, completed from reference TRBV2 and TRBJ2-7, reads EPEVTQTPSHQVTQMGQEVILRCVPISNHLYFYWYRQILGQKVEFLVSFYNNEISEKSEIFDDQFSVERPDGSNFTLKIRSTKLEDSAMYFCASRSSGSSYEQYFGPGTRLTVT.

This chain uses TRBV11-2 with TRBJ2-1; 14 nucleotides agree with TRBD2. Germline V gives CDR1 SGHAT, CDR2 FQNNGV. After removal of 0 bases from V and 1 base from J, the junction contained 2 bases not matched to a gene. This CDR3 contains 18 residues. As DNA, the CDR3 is TGTGCCAGCAGCTTAGATGGACTAGCGGGAGGATCCTACAATGAGCAGTTCTTC. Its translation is CASSLDGLAGGSYNEQFF.

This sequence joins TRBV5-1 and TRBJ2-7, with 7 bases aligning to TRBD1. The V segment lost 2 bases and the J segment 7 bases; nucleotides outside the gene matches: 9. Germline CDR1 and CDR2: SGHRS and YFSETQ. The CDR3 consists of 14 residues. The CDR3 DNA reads TGCGCCAGCAGCTTTACAGGGGAGCTTGGGGAGCAGTACTTC. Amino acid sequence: CASSFTGELGEQYF.

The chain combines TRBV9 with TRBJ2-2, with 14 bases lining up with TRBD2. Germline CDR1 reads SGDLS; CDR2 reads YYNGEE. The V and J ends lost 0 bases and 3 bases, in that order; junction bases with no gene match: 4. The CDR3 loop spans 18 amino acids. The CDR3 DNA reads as TGTGCCAGCAGCGTAGGACTAGCGGGAGGGCCTGACACCGGGGAGCTGTTTTTT. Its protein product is CASSVGLAGGPDTGELFF.

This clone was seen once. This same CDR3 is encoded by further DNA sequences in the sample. DNA for the CDR3: TGTGCCAGCAGCTTAGTAGCGGGAGGCACAGATACGCAGTATTTT. It translates to CASSLVAGGTDTQYF. V is TRBV7-9 and J is TRBJ2-3; 9 bases align to TRBD2. Trimming removed 1 base from V and 1 base from J; junction bases left unmatched: 0. This CDR3 contains 15 residues. The V gene's germline CDR1 is SEHNR and CDR2 FQNEAQ (reference sequence).

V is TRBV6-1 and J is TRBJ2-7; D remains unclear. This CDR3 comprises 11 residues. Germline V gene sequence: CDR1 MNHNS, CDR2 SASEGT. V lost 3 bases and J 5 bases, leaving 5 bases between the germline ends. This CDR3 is CASSDTDEQYF. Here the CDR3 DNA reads TGTGCCAGCAGTGACACGGACGAGCAGTACTTC.